There are a few counts of the clone carrying this T cell receptor (beta chain). Its cognate antigen is unknown. TCRdb reprocessed the RT-PCR reads with MiXCR, giving one entry per CDR3 protein. The sample has around 200,000 distinct CDR3 sequences; more than 10% are singletons. The data originate from a study of response to subunit inactivated influenza vaccine. Overall study results and limits: The authors proposed limited new T cell recruitment per seasonal influenza vaccination.

Germline CDR1 reads SEHNR; CDR2 reads FQNEAQ (reference sequence). Trimming shortened V by 1 base and J by 2 bases, and 10 bases separated the two germline ends. This CDR3 comprises 15 residues. The same sample was also used in a study of T cells expressing NK-cell markers. That work contributes: With UMIs, 5'RACE template switching was used to make TCR beta cDNA. Dominance of the CD3+CD56-NKG2C+ fraction by these clonotypes also held in a few donors.

The TCR sequence derives from a man between 50 and 59 years old who received an inactivated influenza vaccine. The V gene is TRBV7-9, the J gene TRBJ2-3; no definite D call. The sequences come from CD8+ T cells sorted from PBMCs, collected approximately 12 days after vaccination. This chain's CDR3 is CASSLGVYFTDTQYF. In nucleotides, the CDR3 is TGTGCCAGCAGCTTAGGTGTCTATTTCACAGATACGCAGTATTTT.